This T cell receptor beta chain was sequenced in a study of T cells in localized non-small cell lung cancer. Profiled with immunoSEQ multiplex PCR; TCRdb holds only in-frame clones, not every one. The sample has 45,000 to 55,000 clones, roughly 80% seen once. Sequenced material: peripheral blood, taken before any cancer treatment. The origin of this receptor is a man aged 35 to 69 with stage I squamous cell lung carcinoma.

DNA of the CDR3: TGTGCCAGCAGCTTACTCGGAAACACTGAAGCTTTCTTT. Encoded protein: CASSLLGNTEAFF. The chain has TRBV11-2 and TRBJ1-1; D is ambiguous. The germline V and J ends were trimmed by 2 bases and 2 bases, with 6 bases remaining between them. CDR1 is SGHAT, CDR2 FQNNGV, per germline. This CDR3 has 13 residues.